The T cell receptor beta chain described here comes from a study of technical replicates of blood from a few donors (dated by TCRdb to about 2017). The receptor library was made with the immunoSEQ multiplex PCR assay. TCRdb stores this immuneACCESS table with in-frame sequences only. Part of the clones is absent; in the studies checked, under half of the shortfall reflects unresolved V genes, and no reason is known for the rest. This sample has 65,000 to 90,000 clones in its table, and 95% to 98% of those were observed once. The ten largest account for roughly 0.2% of the sample. Points on this clone: Its cognate antigen has yet to be identified. No much larger clonotype is one base removed from it; base qualities were not supplied.

CDR3 length: 15 amino acids, cysteine to phenylalanine. Only the CDR3 portion is preserved as DNA: 45 bases, with reading frame beginning at the first base. The sequencing input was T cells isolated from PBMCs. The clonotype was recovered from a human donor in good health. The chain is made from TRBV21-1 and TRBJ1-2; TRBD1 is taken as the D call from the table, unchecked against the DNA. TRBV21-1 is a known pseudogene. The DNA sequence reads TGTGCCAGCAGCGACCCATGGTTAACAGGGGGAGGCTACACCTTC. This encodes CASSDPWLTGGGYTF.